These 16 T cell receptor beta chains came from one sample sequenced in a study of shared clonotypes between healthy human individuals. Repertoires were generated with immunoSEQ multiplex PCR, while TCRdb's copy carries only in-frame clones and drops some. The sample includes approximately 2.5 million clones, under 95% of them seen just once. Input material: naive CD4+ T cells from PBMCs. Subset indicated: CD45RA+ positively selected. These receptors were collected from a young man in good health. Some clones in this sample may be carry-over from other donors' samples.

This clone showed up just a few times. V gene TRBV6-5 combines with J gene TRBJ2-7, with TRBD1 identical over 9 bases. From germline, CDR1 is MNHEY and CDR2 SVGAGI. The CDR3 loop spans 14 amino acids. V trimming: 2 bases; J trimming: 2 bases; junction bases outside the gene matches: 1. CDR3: CASSYGTGTYEQYF. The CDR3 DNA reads TGTGCCAGCAGTTACGGGACAGGGACCTACGAGCAGTACTTC.

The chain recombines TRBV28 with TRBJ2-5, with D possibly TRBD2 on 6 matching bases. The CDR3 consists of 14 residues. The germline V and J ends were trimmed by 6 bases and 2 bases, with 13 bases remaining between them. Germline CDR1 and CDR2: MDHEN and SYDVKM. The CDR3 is CASSPLAYQETQYF. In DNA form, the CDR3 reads TGTGCCAGCAGCCCGCTAGCGTATCAAGAGACCCAGTACTTC.

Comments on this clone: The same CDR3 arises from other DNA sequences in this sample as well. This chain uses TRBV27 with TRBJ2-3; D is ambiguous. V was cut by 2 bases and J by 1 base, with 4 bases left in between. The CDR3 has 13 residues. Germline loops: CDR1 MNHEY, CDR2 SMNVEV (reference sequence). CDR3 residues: CASSLEGTDTQYF. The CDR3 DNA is TGTGCCAGCAGTTTAGAAGGCACAGATACGCAGTATTTT.

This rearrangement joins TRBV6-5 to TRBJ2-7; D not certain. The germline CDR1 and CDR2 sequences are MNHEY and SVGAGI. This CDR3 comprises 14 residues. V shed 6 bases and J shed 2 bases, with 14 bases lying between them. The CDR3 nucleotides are TGTGCCAGCAGACTCTACTTAGAGGCCTACGAGCAGTACTTC. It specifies CASRLYLEAYEQYF.

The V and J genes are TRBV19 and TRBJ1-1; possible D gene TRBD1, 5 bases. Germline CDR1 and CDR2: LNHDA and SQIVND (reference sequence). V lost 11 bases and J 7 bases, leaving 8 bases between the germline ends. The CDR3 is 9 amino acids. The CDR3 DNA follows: TGTGCCGGGGGGTTTGAAGCTTTCTTT. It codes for CAGGFEAFF.

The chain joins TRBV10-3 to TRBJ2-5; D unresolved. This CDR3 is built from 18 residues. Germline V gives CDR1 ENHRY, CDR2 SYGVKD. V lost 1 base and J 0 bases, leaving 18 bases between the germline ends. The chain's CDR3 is CAISEFPPPTDYQETQYF. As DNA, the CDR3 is TGTGCCATCAGTGAGTTTCCCCCCCCAACAGATTACCAAGAGACCCAGTACTTC.

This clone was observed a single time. The CDR3 loop is CAWQTSGSYNEQFF. In DNA, the CDR3 is TGTGCCTGGCAGACTAGCGGGAGCTACAATGAGCAGTTCTTC. The genes are TRBV30 and TRBJ2-1; 12 nucleotides align to TRBD2. This CDR3 has 14 amino acids. Germline CDR1 reads GTSNPN; CDR2 reads SVGIG (reference sequence). Trimming took 5 bases from V and 3 from J; bases not matched to a gene: 2. Variable domain in full (rest from reference TRBV30 and TRBJ2-1): SQTIHQWPATLVQPVGSPLSLECTVEGTSNPNLYWYRQAAGRGLQLLFYSVGIGQISSEVPQNLSASRPQDRQFILSSKKLLLSDSGFYLCAWQTSGSYNEQFFGPGTRLTVL.

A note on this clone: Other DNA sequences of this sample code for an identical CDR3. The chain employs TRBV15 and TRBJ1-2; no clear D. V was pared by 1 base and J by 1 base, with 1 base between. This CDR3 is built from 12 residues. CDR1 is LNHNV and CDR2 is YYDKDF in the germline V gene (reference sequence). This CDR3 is CATSRVNYGYTF. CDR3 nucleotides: TGTGCCACCAGCAGAGTTAACTATGGCTACACCTTC.

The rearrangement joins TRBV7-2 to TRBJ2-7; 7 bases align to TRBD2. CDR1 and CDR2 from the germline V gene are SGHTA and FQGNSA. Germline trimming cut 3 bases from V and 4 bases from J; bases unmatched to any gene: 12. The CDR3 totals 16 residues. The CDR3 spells CASSFYRAGGSYEQYF. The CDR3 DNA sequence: TGTGCCAGCAGCTTCTACCGGGCTGGCGGGAGTTACGAGCAGTACTTC.

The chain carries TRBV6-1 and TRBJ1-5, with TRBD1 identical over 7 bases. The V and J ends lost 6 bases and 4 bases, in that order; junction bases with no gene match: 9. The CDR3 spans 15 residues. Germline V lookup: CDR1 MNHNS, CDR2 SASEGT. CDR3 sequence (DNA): TGTGCCAGCAGGGGACCGGACAGGAGGAATCAGCCCCAGCATTTT. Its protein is CASRGPDRRNQPQHF.

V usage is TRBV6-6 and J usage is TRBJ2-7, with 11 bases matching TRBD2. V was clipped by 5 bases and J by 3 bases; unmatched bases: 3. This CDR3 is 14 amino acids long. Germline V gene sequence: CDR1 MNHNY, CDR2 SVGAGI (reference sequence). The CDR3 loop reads CASSQGLAVYEQYF. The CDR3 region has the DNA TGTGCCAGCAGTCAGGGACTAGCGGTCTACGAGCAGTACTTC.

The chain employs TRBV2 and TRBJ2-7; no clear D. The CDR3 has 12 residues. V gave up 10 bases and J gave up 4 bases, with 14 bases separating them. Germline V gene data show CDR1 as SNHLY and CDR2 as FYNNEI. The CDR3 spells CATKSWEYEQYF. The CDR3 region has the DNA TGTGCCACCAAATCTTGGGAATACGAGCAGTACTTC.

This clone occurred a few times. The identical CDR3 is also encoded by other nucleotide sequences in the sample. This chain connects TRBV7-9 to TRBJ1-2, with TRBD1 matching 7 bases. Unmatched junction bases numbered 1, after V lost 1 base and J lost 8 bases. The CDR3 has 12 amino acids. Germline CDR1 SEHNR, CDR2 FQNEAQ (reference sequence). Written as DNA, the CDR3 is TGTGCCAGCAGCTTAGAACAGGGGGGCTACACCTTC. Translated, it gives CASSLEQGGYTF.

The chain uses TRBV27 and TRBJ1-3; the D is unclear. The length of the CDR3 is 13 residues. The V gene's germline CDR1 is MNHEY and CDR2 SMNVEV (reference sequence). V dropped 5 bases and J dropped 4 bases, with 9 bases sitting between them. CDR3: CASSLDPGNTIYF. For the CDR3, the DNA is TGTGCCAGCAGTCTCGATCCGGGAAACACCATATATTTT.

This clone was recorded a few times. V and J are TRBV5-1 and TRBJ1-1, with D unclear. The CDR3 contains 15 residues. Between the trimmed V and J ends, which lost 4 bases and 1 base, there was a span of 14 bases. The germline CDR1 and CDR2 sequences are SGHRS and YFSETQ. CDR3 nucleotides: TGCGCCAGCAGCGACGCCGACGTGGGGAACACTGAAGCTTTCTTT. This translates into CASSDADVGNTEAFF.

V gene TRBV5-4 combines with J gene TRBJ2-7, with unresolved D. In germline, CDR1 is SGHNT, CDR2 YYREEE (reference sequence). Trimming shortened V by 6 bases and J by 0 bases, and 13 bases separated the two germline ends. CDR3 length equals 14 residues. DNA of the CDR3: TGTGCCAGCAAACCGCGGCAGGACTCCTACGAGCAGTACTTC. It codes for CASKPRQDSYEQYF. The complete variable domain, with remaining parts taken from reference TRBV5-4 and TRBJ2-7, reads ETGVTQSPTHLIKTRGQQVTLRCSSQSGHNTVSWYQQALGQGPQFIFQYYREEENGRGNFPPRFSGLQFPNYSSELNVNALELDDSALYLCASKPRQDSYEQYFGPGTRLTVT.